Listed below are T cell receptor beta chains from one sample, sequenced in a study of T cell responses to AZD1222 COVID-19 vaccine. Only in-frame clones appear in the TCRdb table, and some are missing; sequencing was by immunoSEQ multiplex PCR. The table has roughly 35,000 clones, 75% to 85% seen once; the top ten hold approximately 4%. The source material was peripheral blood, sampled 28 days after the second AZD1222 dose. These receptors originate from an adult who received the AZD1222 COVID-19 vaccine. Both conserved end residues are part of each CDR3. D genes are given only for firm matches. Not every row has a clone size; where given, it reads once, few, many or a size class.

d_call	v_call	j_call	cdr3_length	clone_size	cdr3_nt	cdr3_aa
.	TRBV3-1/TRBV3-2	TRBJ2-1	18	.	TGTGCCAGCAGCCTGTTAGTGGGATCCTCTTCTAGCTACAATGAGCAGTTCTTC	CASSLLVGSSSSYNEQFF
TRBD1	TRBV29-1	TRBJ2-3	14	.	TGCAGCGCCACACCGGGACAGGGCACAGATACGCAGTATTTT	CSATPGQGTDTQYF
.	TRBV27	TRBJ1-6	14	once	TGTGCCAGCAGTTGGGGGCTATCTAATTCACCCCTCCACTTT	CASSWGLSNSPLHF
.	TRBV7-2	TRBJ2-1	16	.	TGTGCCAGCAGCAAAGGACAGTTGAGTATCTACAATGAGCAGTTCTTC	CASSKGQLSIYNEQFF
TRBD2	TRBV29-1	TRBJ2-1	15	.	TGCAGCGTTGCCTTACTAGCGGGAGGGCGGAATGAGCAGTTCTTC	CSVALLAGGRNEQFF
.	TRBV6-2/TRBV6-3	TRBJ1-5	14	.	TGTGCCAGCAGTTTTGGACAGAGCAATCAGCCCCAGCATTTT	CASSFGQSNQPQHF
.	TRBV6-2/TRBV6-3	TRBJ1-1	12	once	TGTGCCAGCAGTTACGGAGTAACTGAAGCTTTCTTT	CASSYGVTEAFF
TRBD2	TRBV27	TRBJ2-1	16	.	TGTGCCAGCAGTTGGGAGGCTAGCGGGGGGTACAATGAGCAGTTCTTC	CASSWEASGGYNEQFF
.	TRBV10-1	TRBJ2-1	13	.	TGCGCCAGCAGTGAGTCGGGGGACAATGAGCAGTTCTTC	CASSESGDNEQFF
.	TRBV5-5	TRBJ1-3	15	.	TGTGCCAGCAGCGGGGCACCAAGGTCTGGAAACACCATATATTTT	CASSGAPRSGNTIYF
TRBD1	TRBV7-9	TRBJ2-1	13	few	TGTGCCAGCAGCCTTGACAGGGTGCATGAGCAGTTCTTC	CASSLDRVHEQFF
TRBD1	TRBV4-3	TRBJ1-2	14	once	TGCGCCAGCAGCCAAGAAACAGGGGCCTATGGCTACACCTTC	CASSQETGAYGYTF
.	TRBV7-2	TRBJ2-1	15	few	TGTGCCAGCAGCTCCCCCAGTAGTGGTTACAATGAGCAGTTCTTC	CASSSPSSGYNEQFF
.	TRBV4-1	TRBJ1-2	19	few	TGCGCCAGCAGCCAAGCGGTCGGGAAAGGGAAGGGCCTAAACTATGGCTACACCTTC	CASSQAVGKGKGLNYGYTF
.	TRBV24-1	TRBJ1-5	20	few	TGTGCCACCAGTGATTTGCACTCTCGATACTCCCCCAGGCTAGGCCAGCCCCAGCATTTT	CATSDLHSRYSPRLGQPQHF
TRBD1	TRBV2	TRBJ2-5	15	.	TGTGCCAGCAGTCCGAGGACAGGGGGCATCGAGACCCAGTACTTC	CASSPRTGGIETQYF
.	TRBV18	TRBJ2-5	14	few	TGTGCCAGCTCACCACCGGGGGGATTAGAGACCCAGTACTTC	CASSPPGGLETQYF
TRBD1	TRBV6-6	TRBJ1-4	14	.	TGTGCCAGCAGCCTCGGGACAGGGGTTGAAAAACTGTTTTTT	CASSLGTGVEKLFF
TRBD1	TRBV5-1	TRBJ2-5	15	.	TGCGCCAGCAGCTCCGGGACAGCTCGTTTTTGGACCCAGTACTTC	CASSSGTARFWTQYF
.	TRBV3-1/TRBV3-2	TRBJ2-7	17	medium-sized	TGTGCCAGCAGCCAGGCCTTGAGTGGTAGCGGATCCTACGAGCAGTACTTC	CASSQALSGSGSYEQYF
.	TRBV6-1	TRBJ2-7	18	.	TGTGCCAGCAGTGAAGCGATAACTTCCGGACAGCCGGGAGACAAGCAGTACTTC	CASSEAITSGQPGDKQYF
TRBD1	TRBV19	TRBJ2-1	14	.	TGTGCCAGTTCCGACAGGGGGTCCTACAATGAGCAGTTCTTC	CASSDRGSYNEQFF
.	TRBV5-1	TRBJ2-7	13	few	TGCGCCAGCAGTCGGGGTTTACAGAGCGAGCAGTACTTC	CASSRGLQSEQYF
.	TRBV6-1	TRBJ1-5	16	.	TGTGCCAGCAGTGAATACGGATCAGGGGCCAATCAGCCCCAGCATTTT	CASSEYGSGANQPQHF
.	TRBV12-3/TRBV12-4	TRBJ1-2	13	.	TGTGCCAGCAGTTTACGGGGGGGTTATGGCTACACCTTC	CASSLRGGYGYTF
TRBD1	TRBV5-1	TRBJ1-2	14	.	TGCGCCAGCAGCTTGGTTGCAGGGGGATATGGCTACACCTTC	CASSLVAGGYGYTF
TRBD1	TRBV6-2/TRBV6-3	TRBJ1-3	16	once	TGTGCCAGCAGTTACTCGGGCAGGGGGCCTGGAAACACCATATATTTT	CASSYSGRGPGNTIYF
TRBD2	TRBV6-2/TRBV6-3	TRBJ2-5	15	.	TGTGCCAGCAGTCAGACTAGCGGGGCGAGAGAGACCCAGTACTTC	CASSQTSGARETQYF
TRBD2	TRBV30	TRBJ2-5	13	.	TGTGCCTGGAGTTCGAGCGGGAGCGAGACCCAGTACTTC	CAWSSSGSETQYF
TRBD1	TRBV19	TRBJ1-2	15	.	TGTGCCAGTCGAGACGGACAGGGCGCTAACTATGGCTACACCTTC	CASRDGQGANYGYTF
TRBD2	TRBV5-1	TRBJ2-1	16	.	TGCGCCAGCGACAGGGGACTAGCGGGGAGCTACAATGAGCAGTTCTTC	CASDRGLAGSYNEQFF
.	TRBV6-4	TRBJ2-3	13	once	TGTGCCAGCGGAGTTACGCAGGGGGATACGCAGTATTTT	CASGVTQGDTQYF
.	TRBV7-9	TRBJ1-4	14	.	TGTGCCAGCAGCAAGAGGGTTCTTAATGAAAAACTGTTTTTT	CASSKRVLNEKLFF
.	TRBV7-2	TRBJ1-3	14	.	TGTGCCAGCAGCCCACGACAGGCTGGAAACACCATATATTTT	CASSPRQAGNTIYF
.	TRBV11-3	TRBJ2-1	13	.	TGTGCCAGCAGCTTAGGAGGGGTTGGTGTGCAGTTCTTC	CASSLGGVGVQFF
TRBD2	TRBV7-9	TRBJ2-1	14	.	TGTGCCAGCTCGATAAGAAAGCGGGGCAATGAGCAGTTCTTC	CASSIRKRGNEQFF
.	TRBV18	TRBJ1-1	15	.	TGTGCCAGCTCACCTTTGGACAGCGTGAACACTGAAGCTTTCTTT	CASSPLDSVNTEAFF
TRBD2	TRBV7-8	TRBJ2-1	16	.	TGTGCCAGCAGCTCAGTGGCTAGCGGGGGTAACAATGAGCAGTTCTTC	CASSSVASGGNNEQFF
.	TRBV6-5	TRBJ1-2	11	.	TGTGCCAGCGGGGAACGGGCTGGCTACACCTTC	CASGERAGYTF
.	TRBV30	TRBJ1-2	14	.	TGTGCCTGGAGCATGCAGGGCCCTAACTATGGCTACACCTTC	CAWSMQGPNYGYTF
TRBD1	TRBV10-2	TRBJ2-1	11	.	TGCGCCAGTGGGACAGACAATGAGCAGTTCTTC	CASGTDNEQFF
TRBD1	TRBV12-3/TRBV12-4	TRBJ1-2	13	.	TGTGCCAGCAGTGCAAGACAGGGATCTGGCTACACCTTC	CASSARQGSGYTF
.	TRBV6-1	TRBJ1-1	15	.	TGTGCCAGCAGTGAACGGCAGGGTAGATACACTGAAGCTTTCTTT	CASSERQGRYTEAFF
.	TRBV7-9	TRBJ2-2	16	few	TGTGCCAGCAGCTTAGTGCCAAACCAGAACACCGGGGAGCTGTTTTTT	CASSLVPNQNTGELFF
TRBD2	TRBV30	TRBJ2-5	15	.	TGTGCCTGGAGTGTAGGGACTAGCGGGAGCGAGACCCAGTACTTC	CAWSVGTSGSETQYF
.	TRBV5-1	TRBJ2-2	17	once	TGCGCCAGCAGCTTGGCCGTGATCGATCCGAACACCGGGGAGCTGTTTTTT	CASSLAVIDPNTGELFF
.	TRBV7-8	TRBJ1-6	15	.	TGTGCCAGCAGCCTACTACAAGGGGGAAATTCACCCCTCCACTTT	CASSLLQGGNSPLHF
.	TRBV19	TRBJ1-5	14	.	TGTGCCAGTAGCCTGGACAGTCTGGATCAGCCCCAGCATTTT	CASSLDSLDQPQHF
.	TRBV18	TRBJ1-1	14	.	TGTGCCAGCTCGTTCGTCGGACAGAACACTGAAGCTTTCTTT	CASSFVGQNTEAFF
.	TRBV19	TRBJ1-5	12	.	TGTGCCGCAAGATCAGGAAGTCAGCCCCAGCATTTT	CAARSGSQPQHF
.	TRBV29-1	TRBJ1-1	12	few	TGCAGCGTTGAGGTGGCAAAAACTGAAGCTTTCTTT	CSVEVAKTEAFF
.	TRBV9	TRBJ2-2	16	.	TGTGCCAGCAGCCCCCGCCCCACAGGGGGGGCCGGGGAGCTGTTTTTT	CASSPRPTGGAGELFF
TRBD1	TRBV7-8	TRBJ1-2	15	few	TGTGCCAGCAGCCGAGGGGGGGACAGCCCCTATGGCTACACCTTC	CASSRGGDSPYGYTF